This T cell receptor beta chain emerged from a study of cytomegalovirus exposure and HLA in healthy donors. CDR1 SGHTA and CDR2 FQGTGA come from the germline V gene. V shed 2 bases and J 0 bases; nucleotides not matched to a gene: 9. This CDR3 has 18 amino acids. Note on this clone: As yet, its antigen is unknown.

General study findings and limits: Researchers counted 150 to 200 TCR beta chains as cytomegalovirus-associated. Analyses of presence/absence relied on an assumption of roughly uniform sequencing depth across donors. In a later analysis, TCR beta V- and J-gene trimming showed a link to a missense DCLRE1C variant. The classifier was said to identify cytomegalovirus status with high specificity and sensitivity.

With 60 Vbeta and 13 Jbeta primers, the PCR was carried out. Data came from immunoSEQ multiplex PCR; TCRdb stores just in-frame clones and leaves some out. The repertoire table contains 91,000 or so clones. Sequencing was done on a sample of PBMCs. This chain joins TRBV7-3 and TRBJ2-3; TRBD2 matches 9 bases. The clonotype was recovered from a woman in her 30s in good health and CMV-seronegative. The CDR3 region is CASSLFGELAGSTDTQYF. The DNA for the CDR3 is TGTGCCAGCAGCTTATTTGGGGAACTAGCGGGTAGCACAGATACGCAGTATTTT.